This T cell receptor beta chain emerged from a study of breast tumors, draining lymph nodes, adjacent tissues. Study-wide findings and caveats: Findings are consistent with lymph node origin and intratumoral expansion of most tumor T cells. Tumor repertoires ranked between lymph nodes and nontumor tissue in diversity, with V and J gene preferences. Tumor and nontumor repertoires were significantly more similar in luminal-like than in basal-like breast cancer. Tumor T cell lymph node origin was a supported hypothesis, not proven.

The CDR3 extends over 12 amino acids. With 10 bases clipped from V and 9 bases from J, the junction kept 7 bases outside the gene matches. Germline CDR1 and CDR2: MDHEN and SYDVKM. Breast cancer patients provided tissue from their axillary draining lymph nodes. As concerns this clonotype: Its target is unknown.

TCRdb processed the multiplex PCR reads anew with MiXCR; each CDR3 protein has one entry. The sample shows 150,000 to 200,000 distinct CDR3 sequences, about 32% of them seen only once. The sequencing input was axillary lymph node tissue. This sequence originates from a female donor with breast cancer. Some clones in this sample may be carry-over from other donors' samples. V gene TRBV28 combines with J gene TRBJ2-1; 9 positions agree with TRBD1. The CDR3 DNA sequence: TGTGCCATCCAACAGGGGGCGGGTGAGCAGTTCTTC. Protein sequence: CAIQQGAGEQFF. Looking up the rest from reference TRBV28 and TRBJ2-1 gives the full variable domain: DVKVTQSSRYLVKRTGEKVFLECVQDMDHENMFWYRQDPGLGLRLIYFSYDVKMKEKGDIPEGYSVSREKKERFSLILESASTNQTSMYLCAIQQGAGEQFFGPGTRLTVL.